The present T cell receptor beta chain was sequenced within a study of follicular helper T cells after annual influenza vaccination. About the research overall: Some donors were sampled over the 2013-2014, 2014-2015 and 2015-2016 vaccinations.

CDR3 length equals 12 residues. V shed 6 bases and J shed 4 bases, with 10 bases lying between them. Germline assignment: CDR1 SGHNT and CDR2 YENEEA. The study, taken as a whole, reports: Day 7 ICOS+CD38+ clones later appeared mostly in ICOS-CD38- cTfh.

Details on this clone: Its specificity is not known.

As for time point: 2014-2015 season, pre-vaccination. Blood volume per time point ranged from about 40 to 100 mL. TCRB sequencing was done at Survey resolution level. Generated by immunoSEQ multiplex PCR, the TCRdb table keeps only in-frame clones and is missing some. The repertoire holds under 15,000 clones, around 80% seen once, with around 0.45% in the top ten. This TCR was recovered from an adult who received the influenza vaccine. This chain links TRBV11-3 with TRBJ2-7; D not resolved. The starting material was CXCR5- memory CD4+ T cells sorted from blood, obtained on the day of influenza vaccination. DNA of the CDR3: TGTGCCAGCAGTAACTACCTATACGAGCAGTACTTC. Residues: CASSNYLYEQYF.